The 24 T cell receptor beta chains below come from one sample, sequenced in a study of shared T cell receptors in the human thymus (dated by TCRdb to the early 2020s). Libraries came from the immunoSEQ multiplex PCR assay. TCRdb carries this immuneACCESS record with in-frame sequences only. Its versions omit some clonotypes, under half of them owing to an unresolved V gene in the studies checked, with the rest unexplained. Present in this sample are hundreds of thousands of clones, about 89% of which were seen just once. The top ten clones comprise roughly 0.0089% of the sample. Separately, the same data were catalogued under a study of human thymus T cells.

Specimen: thymocytes. The receptors originated from a boy in the first two years of life with a congenital heart defect. Donor details come from another sample of the same person, matched by shared clones.

The gene calls are TRBV6-6 and TRBJ1-5; 9 bases agree with TRBD1. Trimming took 2 bases from V and 4 from J; bases not matched to a gene: 6. The CDR3 loop spans 16 amino acids. The germline V gene encodes CDR1 MNHNY and CDR2 SVGAGI (reference sequence). In DNA form, the CDR3 reads TGTGCCAGCAGTTACCCCACAGGGGGCTTAAATCAGCCCCAGCATTTT. Amino acids: CASSYPTGGLNQPQHF.

The V gene is TRBV19, the J gene TRBJ1-4; no clear D gene. CDR3 length: 13 residues. CDR1 is LNHDA and CDR2 is SQIVND in the germline V gene (reference sequence). V lost 5 bases, J lost 8 bases, and 12 bases lay in between. In DNA form, the CDR3 reads TGTGCCAGTAGTTTCCCAGGCGTGGAAAAACTGTTTTTT. It translates to CASSFPGVEKLFF.

The chain is built from TRBV30 and TRBJ2-5, with a weak D call TRBD2 (6 bases). Germline CDR1 GTSNPN, CDR2 SVGIG (reference sequence). CDR3 length: 16 residues. Trimming pared 4 bases from V and 2 bases from J, leaving 20 bases between. The CDR3: CAWKPEPGLPQETQYF. In DNA form, the CDR3 reads TGTGCCTGGAAACCTGAACCTGGACTACCGCAAGAGACCCAGTACTTC.

The CDR3 DNA reads TGTGCCAGCAGCTTGAAGGGGTTTCGTTCTAGCGGCAGCACCTACGAGCAGTACTTC. Its translation: CASSLKGFRSSGSTYEQYF. This chain uses TRBV5-6 with TRBJ2-7; 7 bases map to TRBD2. V lost 1 base, J lost 2 bases, and 18 bases stayed unmatched. Looked up from germline, CDR1 is SGHDT and CDR2 is YYEEEE. CDR3 size: 19 residues.

The chain has TRBV30 and TRBJ1-1; D may be TRBD1 (6 bases). With 3 bases removed from V and 6 bases from J, the gap between germline ends came to 20 bases. The CDR3 extends over 15 amino acids. Germline-derived CDR1 and CDR2 are GTSNPN and SVGIG (reference sequence). The CDR3 sequence: CAWRVLYRESPEAFF. Here the CDR3 DNA reads TGTGCCTGGAGGGTACTATACAGGGAGTCGCCTGAAGCTTTCTTT.

The V and J genes are TRBV4-2 and TRBJ2-1, with 11 bases aligning to TRBD2. The CDR3 is made up of 17 amino acids. V lost 4 bases and J lost 6; bases outside the gene matches: 11. The germline CDR1 and CDR2 sequences are LGHNA and YNFKEQ. CDR3 residues: CASSLQSGTSGTNEQFF. The CDR3 DNA reads as TGTGCCAGCAGCCTACAGAGCGGGACTAGCGGAACCAATGAGCAGTTCTTC.

The rearrangement links TRBV11-2 to TRBJ2-3, with 7 bases matching TRBD1. V lost 5 bases and J lost 0; bases outside the gene matches: 11. The CDR3 is made up of 17 amino acids. From germline, CDR1 is SGHAT and CDR2 FQNNGV. The CDR3 DNA follows: TGTGCCAGCAGCCCGGGACAGATCCATACTAGCACAGATACGCAGTATTTT. Protein product: CASSPGQIHTSTDTQYF. The full variable domain, rest sourced from reference TRBV11-2 and TRBJ2-3, is EAGVAQSPRYKIIEKRQSVAFWCNPISGHATLYWYQQILGQGPKLLIQFQNNGVVDDSQLPKDRFSAERLKGVDSTLKIQPAKLEDSAVYLCASSPGQIHTSTDTQYFGPGTRLTVL.

V is TRBV5-8 and J is TRBJ1-2; D might be TRBD1 (5 bases). V lost 3 bases, J lost 4 bases, and 10 bases lay in between. The CDR3 has 13 residues. Germline CDR1 SGHTS, CDR2 YDEGEE. Here the CDR3 reads CASSSGKAYGYTF. CDR3 sequence (DNA): TGTGCCAGCAGCTCAGGGAAAGCCTATGGCTACACCTTC.

This rearrangement joins TRBV7-8 to TRBJ1-4, with 7 bases aligning to TRBD1. CDR1 is SGHVS and CDR2 is FQNEAQ in the germline V gene. The CDR3 covers 16 residues. The V gene end was trimmed by 2 bases and the J gene end by 10 bases; junction bases not matched to a gene: 13. CDR3 loop: CASSLRGGMESAKLFF. The CDR3 region has the DNA TGTGCCAGCAGCTTAAGAGGGGGCATGGAATCGGCAAAACTGTTTTTT.

The chain recombines TRBV23-1 with TRBJ2-5; D gene unclear. TRBV23-1 is sorted into the ORF group, with uncertain function. This CDR3 comprises 14 residues. Deletions cut 3 bases from V and 0 bases from J, with 8 bases between. CDR3 sequence reads: CASSHPGNQETQYF. The CDR3 bases are TGCGCCAGCAGTCATCCAGGAAACCAAGAGACCCAGTACTTC.

The chain uses TRBV5-4 and TRBJ2-5; the D gene is possibly TRBD1 (5 bases). Germline assignment: CDR1 SGHNT and CDR2 YYREEE (reference sequence). The CDR3 has 14 residues. V was trimmed by 4 bases and J by 3 bases, leaving 13 bases between them. DNA for the CDR3: TGTGCCAGCAGCCAGGGCACCCAAGAAGAGACCCAGTACTTC. This translates into CASSQGTQEETQYF.

The chain uses TRBV6-1 and TRBJ2-2; 8 positions agree with TRBD1. J was trimmed by 2 bases and V by 2 bases; bases with no gene match: 7. From germline, CDR1 is MNHNS and CDR2 SASEGT. This CDR3 has 17 residues. The CDR3 loop is CASSESGGQVNTGELFF. CDR3 sequence (DNA): TGTGCCAGCAGTGAAAGTGGGGGACAGGTCAACACCGGGGAGCTGTTTTTT.

A few counts support this clone. The gene calls are TRBV19 and TRBJ1-3; 7 nucleotides align to TRBD1. Losses at the gene ends were 7 bases for V and 6 bases for J; bases not matched to a gene: 9. Germline V gene data show CDR1 as LNHDA and CDR2 as SQIVND (reference sequence). This CDR3 has 14 amino acids. CDR3 loop: CASTRTGAKNTIYF. The CDR3, as DNA: TGTGCCAGTACCAGGACAGGAGCAAAAAACACCATATATTTT.

V gene TRBV5-4 combines with J gene TRBJ1-1; D gene ambiguous. Germline CDR1 reads SGHNT; CDR2 reads YYREEE (reference sequence). The CDR3 sequence is 14 residues long. V was clipped by 1 base and J by 6 bases, with 13 bases between them. The DNA of the CDR3 is TGTGCCAGCAGCTTGCGGCTTGGCGGGTCTGAAGCTTTCTTT. This translates into CASSLRLGGSEAFF.

The chain recombines TRBV5-8 with TRBJ2-1, with D possibly TRBD1 on 6 matching bases. The germline V and J ends were trimmed by 0 bases and 12 bases, with 16 bases remaining between them. Germline CDR1 SGHTS, CDR2 YDEGEE. The CDR3 contains 14 residues. The CDR3 DNA reads as TGTGCCAGCAGCTTGGCCGCACAGGGACGGCGGCAGTTCTTC. This translates into CASSLAAQGRRQFF.

For this clone: Other DNA sequences from this sample encode an identical CDR3 as well. The rearrangement joins TRBV30 to TRBJ1-6; TRBD1 might be the D (5 bases). Germline assignment: CDR1 GTSNPN and CDR2 SVGIG (reference sequence). CDR3 size: 14 residues. The ends were cut back, 0 bases at V and 13 bases at J, with 16 bases in the middle. This chain's CDR3 is CAWSVRGGGSPLHF. The CDR3 DNA follows: TGTGCCTGGAGTGTACGTGGGGGAGGTTCCCCCCTCCACTTT.

The rearrangement uses TRBV10-3 and TRBJ2-1; perhaps TRBD2 as D (6 bases). This CDR3 is 18 amino acids long. Germline-derived CDR1 and CDR2 are ENHRY and SYGVKD. V gave up 8 bases and J gave up 6 bases, with 29 bases separating them. This chain's CDR3 is CAIVGVRELPSSLNEQFF. CDR3 sequence (DNA): TGTGCCATCGTGGGGGTCCGGGAGTTACCCTCCTCCCTCAATGAGCAGTTCTTC.

The rearrangement links TRBV28 to TRBJ2-1; D is perhaps TRBD2 (5 bases). Germline values: CDR1 MDHEN, CDR2 SYDVKM. The CDR3 is 14 residues long. Trimming took off 3 bases at V and 7 bases at J, with 13 bases between the two ends. CDR3 sequence: CASSFWSEENEQFF. For the CDR3, the DNA is TGTGCCAGCAGTTTCTGGTCGGAGGAGAATGAGCAGTTCTTC.

The V call is TRBV7-4, the J call TRBJ1-1; D remains unclear. The CDR3 loop spans 17 amino acids. Trimming removed 0 bases at V and 1 base at J, with 15 bases between. Germline loops: CDR1 SGHVT, CDR2 SQSDAQ. The CDR3 spells CASSLAPSRHPNTEAFF. The CDR3, as DNA: TGTGCCAGCAGCTTAGCCCCCTCCAGGCATCCGAACACTGAAGCTTTCTTT. Full variable domain (rest looked up from reference TRBV7-4 and TRBJ1-1): GAGVSQSPRYKVAKRGRDVALRCDSISGHVTLYWYRQTLGQGSEVLTYSQSDAQRDKSGRPSGRFSAERPERSVSTLKIQRTEQGDSAVYLCASSLAPSRHPNTEAFFGQGTRLTVV.

The chain employs TRBV5-6 and TRBJ2-1; TRBD1 matches at 8 bases. Germline CDR1 is SGHDT and CDR2 is YYEEEE. The CDR3 contains 16 residues. With 4 bases clipped from V and 0 bases from J, the junction kept 6 bases outside the gene matches. CDR3 residues: CASSLGTGSSYNEQFF. The DNA for the CDR3 is TGTGCCAGCAGCCTAGGGACAGGCAGCTCCTACAATGAGCAGTTCTTC.

The V gene is TRBV28, the J gene TRBJ2-3; 14 bases are shared with TRBD2. The CDR3 loop spans 20 amino acids. CDR1 is MDHEN, CDR2 SYDVKM, per germline. Trimming took 6 bases from V and 1 from J; bases not matched to a gene: 15. Written as DNA, the CDR3 is TGTGCCAGCAGGCCCGGCCCGAGGACTAGCGGGGGGTCCGGCACAGATACGCAGTATTTT. Its protein is CASRPGPRTSGGSGTDTQYF. Based on the CDR3 plus reference TRBV28 and TRBJ2-3, the full variable domain is DVKVTQSSRYLVKRTGEKVFLECVQDMDHENMFWYRQDPGLGLRLIYFSYDVKMKEKGDIPEGYSVSREKKERFSLILESASTNQTSMYLCASRPGPRTSGGSGTDTQYFGPGTRLTVL.

The genes are TRBV7-2 and TRBJ2-3; weak D call: TRBD2 (5 bases). Trimming left V 3 bases short and J 0 bases short, with 16 bases between. Germline V gene lookup returns CDR1 SGHTA and CDR2 FQGNSA. The CDR3 spans 17 residues. This CDR3 reads CASSLNEGNLSTDTQYF. CDR3 bases: TGTGCCAGCAGCTTGAACGAGGGAAACCTAAGCACAGATACGCAGTATTTT.

The V call is TRBV4-2, the J call TRBJ2-7, with TRBD2 matching 7 bases. The V and J ends lost 4 bases and 3 bases, in that order; junction bases with no gene match: 6. Per germline, CDR1 LGHNA and CDR2 YNFKEQ. This CDR3 comprises 14 residues. The CDR3 DNA sequence: TGTGCCAGCAGCCCTGACGGGAGGTACTACGAGCAGTACTTC. The encoded protein is CASSPDGRYYEQYF.

The V and J genes are TRBV27 and TRBJ1-1; no reliable D call. V was pared by 3 bases and J by 0 bases, with 5 bases between. Germline V gives CDR1 MNHEY, CDR2 SMNVEV (reference sequence). The CDR3 covers 13 residues. The CDR3 protein is CASSFSVNTEAFF. CDR3 DNA: TGTGCCAGCAGTTTTAGTGTGAACACTGAAGCTTTCTTT.